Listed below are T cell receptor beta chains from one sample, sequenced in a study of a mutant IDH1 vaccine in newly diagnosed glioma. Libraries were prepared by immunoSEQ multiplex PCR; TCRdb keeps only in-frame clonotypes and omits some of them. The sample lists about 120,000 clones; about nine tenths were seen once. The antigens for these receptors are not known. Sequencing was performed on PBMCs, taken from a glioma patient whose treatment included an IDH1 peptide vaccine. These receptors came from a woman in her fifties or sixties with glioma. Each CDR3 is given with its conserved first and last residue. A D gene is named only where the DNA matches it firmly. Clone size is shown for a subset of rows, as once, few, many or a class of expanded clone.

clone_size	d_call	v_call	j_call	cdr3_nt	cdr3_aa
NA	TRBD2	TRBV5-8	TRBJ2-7	TGTGCCAGCAGCTTTGGGCTAGCGGGAGATCTTTGGGCTGAGCAGTACTTC	CASSFGLAGDLWAEQYF
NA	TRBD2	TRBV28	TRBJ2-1	TGTGCCAGCAGTTTGATGGTAGCGGGAGGAGGCTACAATGAGCAGTTCTTC	CASSLMVAGGGYNEQFF
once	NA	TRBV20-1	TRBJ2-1	TGCAGTGCTAGAGACCTTTGGGGCGAGTTCTTC	CSARDLWGEFF
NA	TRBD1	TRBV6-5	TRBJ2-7	TGTGCCAGCAGGTTGAAGTGGACAGGGGTTTACGAGCAGTACTTC	CASRLKWTGVYEQYF
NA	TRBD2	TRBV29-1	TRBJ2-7	TGCAGCGTTGAGACTAGCGGGAGATCACGGGAGCAGTACTTC	CSVETSGRSREQYF
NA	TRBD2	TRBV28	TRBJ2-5	TGTGCCAGCAGTATCTGGGCAGGGCCCAAGAAGCGGGAGCAAGAGACCCAGTACTTC	CASSIWAGPKKREQETQYF
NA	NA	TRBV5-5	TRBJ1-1	TGTGCCAGCAGCACGACTTCAGAGGGGTACGGCACTGAAGCTTTCTTT	CASSTTSEGYGTEAFF
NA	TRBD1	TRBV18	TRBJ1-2	TGTGCCAGCTCCGGCAGAACAGGGGACTATGGCTACACCTTC	CASSGRTGDYGYTF
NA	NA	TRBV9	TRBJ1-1	TGTGCCAGCAGCCTAACCTCAGGGGACACTGAAGCTTTCTTT	CASSLTSGDTEAFF
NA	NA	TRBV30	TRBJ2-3	TGTGCCTGGAGTGGACGGGGGACAGATACGCAGTATTTT	CAWSGRGTDTQYF
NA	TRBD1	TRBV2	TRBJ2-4	TGTGCCAGCAGTGGTAGACAGGGAAGCAAAAACATTCAGTACTTC	CASSGRQGSKNIQYF
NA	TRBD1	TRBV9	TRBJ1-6	TGTGCCAGCAGCCCGGGACAGAATCCTTCACCCCTCCACTTT	CASSPGQNPSPLHF
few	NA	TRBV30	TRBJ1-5	TGTGCCTGGAGTGTAAGGGGGAATCAGCCCCAGCATTTT	CAWSVRGNQPQHF
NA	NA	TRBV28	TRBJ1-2	TGTGCCAGCACCTTGGGGGAAGGTGGCTACACCTTC	CASTLGEGGYTF
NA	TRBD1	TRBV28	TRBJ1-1	TGTGCCAGCAGCCGATCAGGGGGATCTGAAGCTTTCTTT	CASSRSGGSEAFF
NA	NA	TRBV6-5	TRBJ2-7	TGTGCCAGCAGTTACCGGGAGACTTCCTACGAGCAGTACTTC	CASSYRETSYEQYF
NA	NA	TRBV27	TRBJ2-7	TGTGCCAGCAGCCCCGGAAGCGAGCAGTACTTC	CASSPGSEQYF
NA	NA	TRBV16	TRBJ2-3	TGTGCCAGCAGCCAATCACCCGGGACCAATTCGTTCTCGCAGTATTTT	CASSQSPGTNSFSQYF